These T cell receptor beta chains were read from a single sample in a study of blood T cell repertoires in COVID-19. Measured with immunoSEQ multiplex PCR; TCRdb has only the in-frame clones, and not every one. This sample carries 65,000 to 90,000 clones, roughly 87% of them seen once, and the ten largest clones take roughly 3.1%. The sequenced material came from peripheral blood. Source of these receptors: a woman between 45 and 60 years old with active or convalescent COVID-19. Both conserved end residues are part of each CDR3. D genes are given only for firm matches. Clone size, where shown, is once, few, many, or a class for clones that have expanded.

J gene | V gene | D gene | clone size | CDR3 protein | CDR3 DNA
TRBJ1-3 | TRBV2 | - | - | CASSGARLPGNTIYF | TGTGCCAGCAGTGGGGCCCGATTGCCAGGAAACACCATATATTTT
TRBJ1-2 | TRBV11-2 | - | - | CASSLSQDPAYGYTF | TGTGCCAGCAGCTTATCGCAGGATCCGGCGTATGGCTACACCTTC
TRBJ2-1 | TRBV4-1 | - | once | CASRSRTQDNEQFF | TGCGCCAGCAGATCGAGGACTCAAGACAATGAGCAGTTCTTC
TRBJ1-2 | TRBV19 | - | - | CASSINSPDYGYTF | TGTGCCAGTAGTATAAACAGCCCAGACTATGGCTACACCTTC
TRBJ1-5 | TRBV5-6 | - | - | CASSFGGAVSNQPQHF | TGTGCCAGCAGCTTCGGTGGGGCAGTTAGCAATCAGCCCCAGCATTTT
TRBJ1-2 | TRBV7-2 | TRBD1 | - | CASSFGTVNYGYTF | TGTGCCAGCAGCTTCGGGACAGTAAACTATGGCTACACCTTC
TRBJ1-1 | TRBV10-3 | - | - | CAISEARLTEAFF | TGTGCCATCAGTGAGGCGCGGCTCACTGAAGCTTTCTTT
TRBJ1-1 | TRBV10-3 | - | few | CAISDDGTPNTEAFF | TGTGCCATCAGTGATGATGGGACACCGAACACTGAAGCTTTCTTT
TRBJ1-1 | TRBV23-1 | TRBD1 | - | CASTNRGSYEAFF | TGCGCCAGCACCAACAGGGGGTCTTATGAAGCTTTCTTT
TRBJ1-2 | TRBV5-6 | TRBD1 | - | CASSRQGGGYTF | TGTGCCAGCAGCAGACAGGGGGGAGGCTACACCTTC
TRBJ1-2 | TRBV6-2/TRBV6-3 | - | - | CASSYSRGIGYTF | TGTGCCAGCAGTTACTCGCGGGGTATTGGCTACACCTTC
TRBJ2-5 | TRBV25-1 | TRBD1 | - | CAKKLLGGTGCRETQYF | TGTGCCAAAAAGCTCTTGGGGGGGACAGGGTGTCGGGAGACCCAGTACTTC
TRBJ1-1 | TRBV30 | - | - | CAWGKGVNTEAFF | TGTGCCTGGGGGAAAGGGGTGAACACTGAAGCTTTCTTT
TRBJ2-5 | TRBV7-9 | TRBD2 | once | CASSLPFSGGGETQYF | TGTGCCAGCAGCTTGCCCTTTAGCGGGGGGGGTGAGACCCAGTACTTC
TRBJ2-1 | TRBV7-2 | - | - | CASSRGDEQFF | TGTGCCAGCAGTCGAGGCGATGAGCAGTTCTTC
TRBJ1-4 | TRBV28 | - | - | CASGETATNEKLFF | TGTGCCAGCGGGGAGACTGCAACTAATGAAAAACTGTTTTTT
TRBJ1-2 | TRBV27 | - | - | CASSSGGLRGYTF | TGTGCCAGCAGTTCTGGAGGACTGCGCGGCTACACCTTC
TRBJ2-3 | TRBV6-5 | - | - | CASRSMDTQYF | TGTGCCAGCAGGTCTATGGATACGCAGTATTTT
TRBJ2-2 | TRBV11-3 | TRBD2 | - | CASSPRSGGSRELFF | TGTGCCAGCAGCCCCCGTAGCGGGGGGAGCAGGGAGCTGTTTTTT
TRBJ2-1 | TRBV11-2 | - | - | CASSSYVREQFF | TGTGCCAGCAGCTCCTACGTGAGAGAGCAGTTCTTC
TRBJ2-3 | TRBV5-1 | - | - | CASSLEGGLDTQYF | TGCGCCAGCAGCTTGGAGGGGGGGCTGGATACGCAGTATTTT
TRBJ2-2 | TRBV10-3 | TRBD2 | - | CAISDRRGGSGELFF | TGTGCCATCAGTGACCGGCGGGGGGGCAGCGGGGAGCTGTTTTTT
TRBJ2-7 | TRBV7-9 | TRBD2 | - | CASSLASGSYEQYF | TGTGCCAGCAGCCTTGCTAGCGGCTCCTACGAGCAGTACTTC
TRBJ2-7 | TRBV14 | - | - | CASSHVGGPPYEQYF | TGTGCCAGCAGCCACGTTGGAGGGCCTCCCTACGAGCAGTACTTC
TRBJ2-3 | TRBV6-1 | - | once | CASSEGLRPTDTQYF | TGTGCCAGCAGTGAAGGCTTGCGGCCCACAGATACGCAGTATTTT
TRBJ2-1 | TRBV21-1 | - | - | CASSLPDRGDYNEQFF | TGTGCCAGCAGCTTACCTGACAGGGGAGATTACAATGAGCAGTTCTTC
TRBJ2-3 | TRBV9 | - | - | CASSAPGLQVADTQYF | TGTGCCAGCAGCGCCCCGGGCCTCCAGGTAGCGGATACGCAGTATTTT
TRBJ1-5 | TRBV9 | - | - | CASSVGGGPQPQHF | TGTGCCAGCAGCGTAGGCGGAGGTCCCCAGCCCCAGCATTTT
TRBJ2-7 | TRBV27 | TRBD1 | - | CASSLGDRGLSYEQYF | TGTGCCAGCAGTTTAGGGGACAGGGGGCTTTCCTACGAGCAGTACTTC
TRBJ1-6 | TRBV4-3 | - | - | CASSQGSWSPLHF | TGCGCCAGCAGCCAGGGGAGTTGGTCACCCCTCCACTTT
TRBJ1-3 | TRBV7-2 | TRBD1 | once | CASSPRQGKNTIYF | TGTGCCAGCAGCCCAAGACAGGGAAAGAACACCATATATTTT
TRBJ2-3 | TRBV5-1 | - | few | CASKRADGPRDTQYF | TGCGCCAGCAAGAGGGCCGACGGTCCTCGGGATACGCAGTATTTT
TRBJ1-2 | TRBV5-1 | TRBD1 | - | CASSHGDRAEGYTF | TGCGCCAGCAGCCACGGAGACAGGGCGGAAGGCTACACCTTC
TRBJ1-5 | TRBV29-1 | TRBD1 | - | CSVGGTGGIGNQPQHF | TGCAGCGTTGGCGGGACAGGGGGCATTGGCAATCAGCCCCAGCATTTT
TRBJ1-1 | TRBV19 | - | - | CASSIRYTEAFF | TGTGCCAGTAGTATACGGTACACTGAAGCTTTCTTT
TRBJ1-6 | TRBV6-5 | - | - | CASTQYQANNSPLHF | TGTGCCAGCACCCAGTACCAGGCCAATAATTCACCCCTCCACTTT
TRBJ2-7 | TRBV6-2/TRBV6-3 | TRBD2 | once | CASSYVAGGSYEQYF | TGTGCCAGCAGTTACGTCGCGGGGGGCTCCTACGAGCAGTACTTC
TRBJ1-2 | TRBV27 | - | - | CASSPRGGLNYGYTF | TGTGCCAGCAGTCCCCGTGGAGGTTTGAACTATGGCTACACCTTC
TRBJ1-1 | TRBV19 | - | once | CASTAHEGRGTEAFF | TGTGCCAGTACTGCCCACGAGGGGAGGGGGACTGAAGCTTTCTTT
TRBJ2-3 | TRBV6-5 | TRBD1 | - | CASKTGFGTDTQYF | TGTGCCAGCAAGACAGGGTTCGGCACAGATACGCAGTATTTT
TRBJ1-2 | TRBV4-2 | TRBD1 | - | CASSHGTGPGYYGYTF | TGTGCCAGCAGCCACGGGACAGGGCCCGGCTACTATGGCTACACCTTC
TRBJ1-2 | TRBV30 | - | - | CAWSVGRDYGYTF | TGTGCCTGGAGTGTAGGCAGGGACTATGGCTACACCTTC
TRBJ1-3 | TRBV7-9 | TRBD1 | few | CASSLMDRAAIYF | TGTGCCAGCAGCTTAATGGACAGGGCAGCCATATATTTT
TRBJ1-2 | TRBV28 | - | - | CASSLYGNYGYTF | TGTGCCAGCAGTTTATACGGTAACTATGGCTACACCTTC
TRBJ2-1 | TRBV24-1 | TRBD1 | - | CATSVGTGLNEQFF | TGTGCCACCAGTGTTGGGACAGGGTTGAATGAGCAGTTCTTC
TRBJ1-4 | TRBV29-1 | - | - | CSVVGGDGEKLFF | TGCAGCGTTGTAGGGGGGGACGGTGAAAAACTGTTTTTT
TRBJ1-5 | TRBV16 | - | - | CASSQASGNQPQHF | TGTGCCAGCAGCCAAGCCTCGGGCAATCAGCCCCAGCATTTT
TRBJ1-5 | TRBV30 | - | - | CAWGQYSNQPQHF | TGTGCCTGGGGACAGTATAGCAATCAGCCCCAGCATTTT
TRBJ2-3 | TRBV7-9 | - | - | CASSLQVGIGADTQYF | TGTGCCAGCAGCTTACAAGTGGGGATAGGGGCAGATACGCAGTATTTT
TRBJ1-4 | TRBV19 | - | - | CASSYRRPEKLFF | TGTGCCAGTAGTTACAGGCGGCCGGAAAAACTGTTTTTT